Each of the 25 T cell receptor beta chains below was sequenced from the same sample in a study of regulatory T cells in long-lasting Graves disease (dated by TCRdb to about 2021). The time point label corresponds to: newly diagnosed GD, antithyroid drugs for less than 3 months. RNA was extracted from PBMCs in TRIzol for both TCR sequencing and RNA sequencing. Libraries were made using multiplex PCR. Instrument on record: Illumina HiSeq 4000. CDR3 regions were amplified by Arm-PCR with iRepertoire HTBI primers to construct TCR beta libraries. TCRdb ran its own pipeline on the public reads, namely fastp trimming at Q25 and MiXCR clone calling, and kept in-frame beta chains. Each record represents a unique CDR3 protein, reported with the most common genes and DNA among its rows. The sample table records about 220,000 distinct CDR3 sequences; roughly 19% of these occur just once. The biggest ten clones account for approximately 12% of the sample.

A further study also used this sample, focusing on T cells in Graves' hyperthyroidism and ophthalmopathy.

The sequencing here drew on peripheral blood mononuclear cells (PBMCs), taken at new diagnosis, from a patient treated with antithyroid drugs. All receptors come from a woman in her thirties with Graves disease. Donor details come from another sample of the same person, matched by shared clones.

V gene TRBV25-1 combines with J gene TRBJ1-6; the match to TRBD1 covers 7 bases. From germline, CDR1 is MGHDK and CDR2 SYGVNS. This CDR3 is built from 12 residues. V lost 8 bases, J lost 10 bases, and 5 bases stayed unmatched. The DNA for the CDR3 is TGTGCCAGCCGACAGGGCGGCTCACCCCTCCACTTT. This encodes CASRQGGSPLHF.

The CDR3 coding sequence is TGTGCCAGCAGCTCACTCAGGGGGAACTATGGCTACACCTTC. It yields the protein CASSSLRGNYGYTF. The chain joins TRBV11-1 to TRBJ1-2, with 7 bases lining up with TRBD1. J lost 2 bases, V lost 4 bases, and 4 bases had no gene match. Germline CDR1 and CDR2: SGHAT and FQDESV (reference sequence). CDR3 length: 14 amino acids.

This clonotype was detected many times. The chain employs TRBV29-1 and TRBJ1-2; D not certain. CDR3 length: 11 residues. In germline, CDR1 is SQVTM, CDR2 ANQGSEA. Deletions cut 4 bases from V and 6 bases from J, with 9 bases between. CDR3 in amino acids: CSVGERDGYTF. CDR3 nucleotides: TGCAGCGTTGGGGAAAGGGATGGCTACACCTTC.

Ten or more counts support this clonotype. The chain carries TRBV7-3 and TRBJ2-1; possible D gene TRBD2, 7 bases. This CDR3 is built from 16 residues. Between the trimmed V and J ends, which lost 5 bases and 4 bases, there was a span of 18 bases. Per the germline V gene, CDR1 is SGHTA and CDR2 is FQGTGA. The CDR3 nucleotides read TGTGCCAGCAGCGTTGGGGGGGGCAGTGGGTACAATGAGCAGTTCTTC. Protein sequence: CASSVGGGSGYNEQFF.

This clonotype came up many times. V usage is TRBV20-1 and J usage is TRBJ2-7, with D perhaps being TRBD1 or TRBD2 (5 bases each). There are 14 residues in the CDR3. CDR1 DFQATT and CDR2 SNEGSKA come from the germline V gene (reference sequence). Trimming pared 4 bases from V and 5 bases from J, leaving 18 bases between. The CDR3 here is CSAKWGRRQNEQYF. Written as DNA, the CDR3 is TGCAGTGCTAAGTGGGGGAGAAGGCAAAACGAGCAGTACTTC.

This clonotype showed up many times. The chain combines TRBV3-1 with TRBJ2-6; D remains ambiguous. V was trimmed by 4 bases and J by 0 bases, leaving 7 bases between them. The CDR3 sequence is 15 residues long. Germline V gene sequence: CDR1 LGHDT, CDR2 YNNKEL (reference sequence). DNA of the CDR3: TGTGCCAGCAGCCCGAATCCCTCTGGGGCCAACGTCCTGACTTTC. Its protein product is CASSPNPSGANVLTF.

This clonotype has just one count. The chain uses TRBV11-1 and TRBJ2-1; 12 bases match TRBD1. The germline V gene has CDR1 SGHAT and CDR2 FQDESV (reference sequence). The CDR3 has 20 residues. J lost 0 bases, V lost 5 bases, and 14 bases had no gene match. CDR3 residues: CASSGITGTGGLGSYNEQFF. In DNA, the CDR3 is TGTGCCAGCAGCGGTATTACCGGGACAGGGGGCTTGGGCTCCTACAATGAGCAGTTCTTC.

The chain couples TRBV10-3 to TRBJ2-5, with D unresolved. The CDR3 sequence is 14 residues long. Germline lookup yields CDR1 ENHRY and CDR2 SYGVKD. V was cut by 1 base and J by 2 bases, with 8 bases left in between. DNA of the CDR3: TGTGCCATCAGTGAGTATCAGTGGCAAGAGACCCAGTACTTC. Its protein product is CAISEYQWQETQYF.

This clonotype was counted many times. The chain recombines TRBV7-3 with TRBJ1-1; no firm D call. Germline CDR1 SGHTA, CDR2 FQGTGA. The V and J ends lost 2 bases and 8 bases respectively, with 12 bases between them. The CDR3 covers 13 residues. The CDR3 bases are TGTGCCAGCAGCTTAGGGCCCCTCGGGGAAGCTTTCTTT. Translating it yields CASSLGPLGEAFF.

The CDR3 here is CASTLAGEYNEQFF. The CDR3 DNA follows: TGTGCCAGCACCTTAGCGGGGGAGTACAATGAGCAGTTCTTC. The rearrangement links TRBV6-1 to TRBJ2-1; TRBD2 agrees at 9 bases. CDR1 is MNHNS, CDR2 SASEGT, per germline. The CDR3 consists of 14 residues. Trimming removed 7 bases from V and 4 bases from J; junction bases left unmatched: 5.

This clonotype was detected many times. This chain links TRBV19 with TRBJ1-1; D gene uncertain. The germline V gene has CDR1 LNHDA and CDR2 SQIVND (reference sequence). Trimming left V 1 base short and J 7 bases short, with 7 bases between. The CDR3 is 12 residues long. CDR3 bases: TGTGCCAGTAGTATAGCAAGCAGTGAAGCTTTCTTT. It yields the protein CASSIASSEAFF.

This clonotype was counted many times. The chain has TRBV5-1 and TRBJ2-6, with D unresolved. Germline CDR1 and CDR2: SGHRS and YFSETQ. The CDR3 runs 15 residues. Trimming cost V 4 bases and J 0 bases, with 8 bases left between them. The CDR3 here is CASSPARSGANVLTF. DNA for the CDR3: TGCGCCAGCAGCCCCGCTCGCTCTGGGGCCAACGTCCTGACTTTC. Looking up the rest from reference TRBV5-1 and TRBJ2-6 gives the full variable domain: KAGVTQTPRYLIKTRGQQVTLSCSPISGHRSVSWYQQTPGQGLQFLFEYFSETQRNKGNFPGRFSGRQFSNSRSEMNVSTLELGDSALYLCASSPARSGANVLTFGAGSRLTVL.

This clonotype was picked up many times. V usage is TRBV20-1 and J usage is TRBJ1-5; tentative D call: TRBD1 (5 bases). The CDR3 has 11 amino acids. The germline V gene encodes CDR1 DFQATT and CDR2 SNEGSKA (reference sequence). The V end lost 6 bases, the J end lost 8 bases, and 11 bases lay between the germline ends. The CDR3 coding sequence is TGCAGTGCCAGGGATAGTGAGCCCCAGCATTTT. Amino acid sequence: CSARDSEPQHF.

For this clonotype: Since a far larger clone is one base different, this is likely a read error. The chain links TRBV11-2 to TRBJ2-5, with D possibly being TRBD1 or TRBD2 (6 bases each). Germline CDR1 is SGHAT and CDR2 is FQNNGV. V was shortened by 7 bases and J by 1 base, with 19 bases between the two germline ends. The CDR3 length is 16 residues. This chain's CDR3 is CASKDLGGGIQETQYF. CDR3 coding DNA: TGTGCCAGCAAAGACCTGGGGGGCGGAATCCAAGAGACCCAGTACTTC.

The chain is built from TRBV6-1 and TRBJ1-2, with a tentative D call TRBD1 (6 bases). The germline V gene has CDR1 MNHNS and CDR2 SASEGT. The ends were cut back, 6 bases at V and 8 bases at J, with 10 bases in the middle. This CDR3 is built from 11 residues. The CDR3, as DNA: TGTGCCAGCAGGGACAGCGAGGGCTACACCTTC. Amino acid sequence: CASRDSEGYTF.

This clonotype was observed many times. This sequence joins TRBV6-2 or TRBV6-3 and TRBJ1-3, with a possible D match to TRBD1 (5 bases). This CDR3 is 15 amino acids long. Germline V gene data show CDR1 as MNHEY and CDR2 as SVGEGT. Trimming left V 2 bases short and J 0 bases short, with 8 bases between. In nucleotides, the CDR3 is TGTGCCAGCAGTTACCAGGGTGCCTCTGGAAACACCATATATTTT. As protein: CASSYQGASGNTIYF.

Ten or more counts support this clonotype. The gene calls are TRBV3-1 and TRBJ2-1; 9 bases match TRBD2. Germline V CDR1 and CDR2: LGHDT, YNNKEL (reference sequence). There are 15 residues in the CDR3. V shed 1 base, J shed 7 bases, and the junction held 5 bases outside the gene matches. The CDR3 spells CASSQAAGGGNEQFF. The CDR3 DNA reads as TGTGCCAGCAGCCAAGCGGCGGGAGGGGGGAATGAGCAGTTCTTC.

This clonotype has ten or more counts. This rearrangement joins TRBV12-3 or TRBV12-4 to TRBJ1-3, with TRBD1 matching over 8 bases. J gave up 1 base and V 5 bases, and 13 bases lay outside the gene matches. The CDR3 is made up of 18 amino acids. The CDR3 loop is CASSVLQGVGFSGNTIYF. In DNA form, the CDR3 reads TGTGCCAGCAGTGTGTTACAGGGGGTAGGGTTTTCTGGAAACACCATATATTTT.

This clonotype was seen ten or more times. The chain employs TRBV11-2 and TRBJ2-5; D may match TRBD1 or TRBD2 (7 bases each). The CDR3 extends over 14 amino acids. CDR1 SGHAT and CDR2 FQNNGV come from the germline V gene. The germline V and J ends were trimmed by 6 bases and 4 bases, with 15 bases remaining between them. This chain's CDR3 is CASRSGGAAETQYF. The CDR3 region has the DNA TGTGCCAGCAGATCAGGGGGGGCGGCAGAGACCCAGTACTTC.

CDR3 residues: CASKEGTSRGYTF. Here the CDR3 DNA reads TGTGCCAGCAAGGAAGGGACCTCAAGGGGCTACACCTTC. This chain uses TRBV6-1 with TRBJ1-2, with a tentative D call TRBD1 (5 bases). Germline CDR1 and CDR2: MNHNS and SASEGT. The V end was cut by 7 bases, the J end by 8 bases, with 17 bases between. The length of the CDR3 is 13 residues.

This clonotype was found many times. The CDR3 reads CASSEPGVGRNSPLHF. The CDR3 DNA follows: TGTGCCAGCAGTGAACCAGGGGTGGGTCGTAATTCACCCCTCCACTTT. V gene TRBV6-1 combines with J gene TRBJ1-6; tentative D call: TRBD1 (6 bases). The germline gives CDR1 MNHNS, CDR2 SASEGT. V was clipped by 2 bases and J by 6 bases, with 14 bases between them. The CDR3 has 16 amino acids.

This clonotype appeared many times. The J gene is TRBJ2-5, the V gene TRBV2, with unresolved D. The CDR3 runs to 15 residues. The germline gives CDR1 SNHLY, CDR2 FYNNEI. The V and J ends lost 3 bases and 5 bases respectively, with 16 bases between them. The CDR3 DNA follows: TGTGCCAGCAGTGACAGCTTACTATACGTGGAGACCCAGTACTTC. Translated, it gives CASSDSLLYVETQYF.

This clonotype was seen at least ten times. The V gene is TRBV10-3, the J gene TRBJ2-1; 9 bases are shared with TRBD2. The CDR3 runs 15 residues. CDR1 is ENHRY and CDR2 is SYGVKD in the germline V gene. V trimming: 5 bases; J trimming: 6 bases; junction bases outside the gene matches: 8. The CDR3 region is CAISQLAGGSNEQFF. CDR3 bases: TGTGCCATCAGTCAATTGGCGGGAGGGAGCAATGAGCAGTTCTTC.

In this sample, this clonotype turned up a few times. A far larger clone differs by one base, so this is likely a read error. The CDR3 is CGVELTSGGVSDEQFF. CDR3 nucleotide sequence: TGCGGCGTTGAATTGACTAGCGGGGGGGTCAGCGATGAGCAGTTCTTC. V gene TRBV29-1 combines with J gene TRBJ2-5, with 14 positions matching TRBD2. The tail of the sequence fits TRBJ2-1 better, so the J call may be wrong. The germline V gene encodes CDR1 SQVTM and CDR2 ANQGSEA. The CDR3 contains 16 residues.

This clonotype has only one observation. A junction boundary mismatches the germline segment, possibly from a read error. This chain joins TRBV2 and TRBJ2-1; D is ambiguous. The CDR3 consists of 12 residues. Germline CDR1 and CDR2: SNHLY and FYNNEI. The CDR3 region has the DNA TGTGGCAGCAGGCCGAATCTAGGGGAGCAGTTCTTC. It encodes CGSRPNLGEQFF. Full variable domain (remainder filled in from reference TRBV2 and TRBJ2-1): EPEVTQTPSHQVTQMGQEVILRCVPISNHLYFYWYRQILGQKVEFLVSFYNNEISEKSEIFDDQFSVERPDGSNFTLKIRSTKLEDSAMYFCGSRPNLGEQFFGPGTRLTVL.